The 18 T cell receptor beta chains reported below all come from one sample, sequenced in a study of beta chain features in type 1 diabetes. Expressed TCRB transcripts were sequenced because the isolated RNA had all been reverse transcribed beforehand. The assay was immunoSEQ multiplex PCR, and TCRdb's table has in-frame clones only and misses some. Among about 400,000 clones listed, around 12% were seen once. The sample consisted of naive CD4+ T cells from blood. Receptors were obtained from a young man in good health.

In this sample, this clone turned up a few times. This chain joins TRBV18 and TRBJ2-7, with D possibly being TRBD1 (5 bases). Between the trimmed V and J ends, which lost 3 bases and 3 bases, there was a span of 6 bases. In germline, CDR1 is KGHSH, CDR2 LQKENI. This CDR3 has 12 residues. Here the CDR3 reads CASSPTVYEQYF. CDR3 sequence (DNA): TGTGCCAGCTCACCGACAGTCTACGAGCAGTACTTC. Drawing the rest from reference TRBV18 and TRBJ2-7, the complete variable domain is NAGVMQNPRHLVRRRGQEARLRCSPMKGHSHVYWYRQLPEEGLKFMVYLQKENIIDESGMPKERFSAEFPKEGPSILRIQQVVRGDSAAYFCASSPTVYEQYFGPGTRLTVT.

The chain has TRBV6-1 and TRBJ2-7; 7 bases are a match to TRBD1. The junction had 9 bases not matched to a gene; V was cut back by 8 bases and J by 5 bases. CDR3 length equals 13 residues. From germline, CDR1 is MNHNS and CDR2 SASEGT. The CDR3 region has the DNA TGTGCCAGCTCACCATCCGACAGGGACGAGCAGTACTTC. This translates into CASSPSDRDEQYF.

This chain links TRBV19 with TRBJ2-7, with D perhaps TRBD1 (5 bases). Germline CDR1 LNHDA, CDR2 SQIVND (reference sequence). Trimming shortened V by 5 bases and J by 0 bases, and 14 bases separated the two germline ends. The CDR3 loop spans 15 amino acids. The CDR3, as DNA: TGTGCCAGTAGTCCGACAGATGCAAGCTCCTACGAGCAGTACTTC. Translated, it gives CASSPTDASSYEQYF.

With regard to this clone: Germline and junction disagree at one end, which may indicate a read error. This chain links TRBV30 with TRBJ1-1; a weak D match, TRBD1 (5 bases). The CDR3 loop spans 11 amino acids. Germline lookup yields CDR1 GTSNPN and CDR2 SVGIG (reference sequence). The CDR3 here is CTWSVRAEAFF. In DNA form, the CDR3 reads TGTACCTGGAGTGTCAGGGCTGAAGCTTTCTTT.

The gene calls are TRBV28 and TRBJ1-6, with TRBD1 as a possible D gene (6 bases). CDR3 length: 14 residues. V lost 2 bases to trimming and J lost 8 bases, with 10 bases between them. Germline CDR1 reads MDHEN; CDR2 reads SYDVKM. CDR3 sequence: CASSLPTGYSPLHF. CDR3 DNA: TGTGCCAGCAGTTTACCGACAGGATATTCACCCCTCCACTTT.

This clone was detected a few times. CDR3 in amino acids: CASSLPLRGQGAGGELFF. CDR3 coding DNA: TGTGCCAGCAGCTTGCCCCTTAGGGGACAGGGGGCCGGCGGGGAGCTGTTTTTT. The V call is TRBV5-4, the J call TRBJ2-2; 12 nucleotides agree with TRBD1. Germline V gene sequence: CDR1 SGHNT, CDR2 YYREEE (reference sequence). With V trimmed by 1 base and J by 7 bases, 11 bases remained unmatched. This CDR3 has 18 amino acids.

This clone came up a few times. The sample carries other DNA sequences with the same CDR3. The chain combines TRBV7-2 with TRBJ1-1; D not certain. The CDR3 covers 13 residues. Germline CDR1 SGHTA, CDR2 FQGNSA. V dropped 3 bases and J dropped 1 base, with 6 bases sitting between them. Here the CDR3 reads CASSFGGNTEAFF. The CDR3 DNA sequence: TGTGCCAGCAGCTTCGGAGGGAACACTGAAGCTTTCTTT.

This clone was recorded a few times. This sequence joins TRBV6-5 and TRBJ1-1; the D is unclear. V was pared by 2 bases and J by 10 bases, with 11 bases between. This CDR3 comprises 12 residues. Germline V gives CDR1 MNHEY, CDR2 SVGAGI. The CDR3 loop reads CASSYVPGAAFF. DNA for the CDR3: TGTGCCAGCAGTTACGTCCCGGGTGCAGCTTTCTTT.

This clone was recorded once. CDR3 coding DNA: TGTGCCAGCAGCCCGGGACAGATGAATGGCTACACCTTC. Encoded protein: CASSPGQMNGYTF. The rearrangement links TRBV7-3 to TRBJ1-2, with 7 bases fitting TRBD1. The germline V gene encodes CDR1 SGHTA and CDR2 FQGTGA. V was clipped by 5 bases and J by 6 bases; unmatched bases: 6. The CDR3 covers 13 residues.

This clone was seen more than once but under ten times. Its ends do not fully match the called genes, so a read error is possible. V and J are TRBV6-6 and TRBJ1-1, with 8 bases that match TRBD1. This CDR3 is built from 12 residues. CDR1 is MNHNY and CDR2 is SVGAGI in the germline V gene (reference sequence). CDR3 coding DNA: TGTGCCGGCAGTCCCGGGACAGGTGAAGCTTTCTTT. This sequence encodes CAGSPGTGEAFF.

The chain is built from TRBV6-5 and TRBJ1-4; 7 bases agree with TRBD1. This CDR3 comprises 14 residues. Per germline, CDR1 MNHEY and CDR2 SVGAGI. The ends lost 2 bases at V and 7 bases at J; junction bases unmatched: 4. The CDR3 loop reads CASSYDRAGEKLFF. In nucleotides, the CDR3 is TGTGCCAGCAGTTACGACAGGGCCGGTGAAAAACTGTTTTTT.

This clone has only a few counts. The chain is built from TRBV7-2 and TRBJ2-5; 7 positions match TRBD1. The germline V gene encodes CDR1 SGHTA and CDR2 FQGNSA. The V gene end was trimmed by 3 bases and the J gene end by 5 bases; junction bases not matched to a gene: 3. The CDR3 has 13 amino acids. The CDR3 loop is CASSLDRLETQYF. CDR3 bases: TGTGCCAGCAGCTTGGACAGGCTGGAGACCCAGTACTTC.

This clone was seen a few times. The V call is TRBV9, the J call TRBJ2-1; D is uncertain. Trimming removed 0 bases at V and 10 bases at J, with 17 bases between. CDR1 is SGDLS and CDR2 is YYNGEE in the germline V gene. The CDR3 runs 15 residues. The CDR3 region is CASSVELVAFGEQFF. The CDR3 bases are TGTGCCAGCAGCGTAGAATTGGTGGCCTTCGGGGAGCAGTTCTTC.

This clone was picked up a small number of times. The same CDR3 arises from other DNA sequences in this sample as well. The CDR3 sequence: CASSVGLAAYNEQFF. The CDR3 nucleotides are TGTGCCAGCAGCGTAGGACTAGCGGCTTACAATGAGCAGTTCTTC. The chain recombines TRBV9 with TRBJ2-1, with 9 bases fitting TRBD2. In germline, CDR1 is SGDLS, CDR2 YYNGEE. The CDR3 runs 15 residues. V trimming: 0 bases; J trimming: 4 bases; junction bases outside the gene matches: 2.

This clone was counted only a few times. This chain joins TRBV5-1 and TRBJ1-2; tentative D call: TRBD1 (5 bases). Deletions cut 4 bases from V and 5 bases from J, with 24 bases between. Germline V gene data show CDR1 as SGHRS and CDR2 as YFSETQ. The CDR3 loop spans 17 amino acids. The CDR3 nucleotides read TGCGCCAGCAGCCCAAACCGTGACAGTAAAGCCCTGTATGGCTACACCTTC. Protein: CASSPNRDSKALYGYTF.

The chain joins TRBV19 to TRBJ1-5; possibly TRBD1 for D (6 bases). Germline V gene data show CDR1 as LNHDA and CDR2 as SQIVND (reference sequence). V lost 6 bases and J 3 bases, leaving 12 bases between the germline ends. This CDR3 has 14 residues. CDR3 DNA sequence: TGTGCCAGTAGCCGCGGGGGGCCCAATCAGCCCCAGCATTTT. This translates into CASSRGGPNQPQHF.

V usage is TRBV30 and J usage is TRBJ1-1; 7 nucleotides agree with TRBD1. This CDR3 region has 15 residues. Losses at the gene ends were 2 bases for V and 1 base for J; bases not matched to a gene: 7. CDR1 GTSNPN and CDR2 SVGIG come from the germline V gene (reference sequence). The DNA of the CDR3 is TGTGCCTGGAGTCCCCTGGACAGGACGAACACTGAAGCTTTCTTT. Translating it yields CAWSPLDRTNTEAFF.

This clone was seen only a few times. This rearrangement joins TRBV28 to TRBJ1-2; 10 bases fit TRBD1. CDR1 and CDR2 from the germline V gene are MDHEN and SYDVKM. This CDR3 spans 14 amino acids. The V and J ends lost 6 bases and 1 base, in that order; junction bases with no gene match: 2. In nucleotides, the CDR3 is TGTGCCAGCAGGGGACAGGGGCGTAACTATGGCTACACCTTC. It yields the protein CASRGQGRNYGYTF.